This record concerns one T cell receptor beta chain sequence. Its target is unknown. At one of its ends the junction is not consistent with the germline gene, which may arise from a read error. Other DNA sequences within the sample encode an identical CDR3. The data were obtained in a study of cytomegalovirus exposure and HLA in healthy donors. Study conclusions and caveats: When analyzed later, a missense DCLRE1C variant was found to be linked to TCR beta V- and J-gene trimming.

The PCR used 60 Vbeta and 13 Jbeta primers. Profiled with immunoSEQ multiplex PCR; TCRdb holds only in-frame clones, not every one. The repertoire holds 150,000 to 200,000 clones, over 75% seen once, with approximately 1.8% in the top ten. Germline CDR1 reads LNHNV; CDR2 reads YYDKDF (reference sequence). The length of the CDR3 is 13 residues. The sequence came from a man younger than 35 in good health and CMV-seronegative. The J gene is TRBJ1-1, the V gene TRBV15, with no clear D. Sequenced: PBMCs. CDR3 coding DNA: TGCGCCACCAGCCTGTCCCCGAACACTGAAGCTTTCTTT. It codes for CATSLSPNTEAFF.